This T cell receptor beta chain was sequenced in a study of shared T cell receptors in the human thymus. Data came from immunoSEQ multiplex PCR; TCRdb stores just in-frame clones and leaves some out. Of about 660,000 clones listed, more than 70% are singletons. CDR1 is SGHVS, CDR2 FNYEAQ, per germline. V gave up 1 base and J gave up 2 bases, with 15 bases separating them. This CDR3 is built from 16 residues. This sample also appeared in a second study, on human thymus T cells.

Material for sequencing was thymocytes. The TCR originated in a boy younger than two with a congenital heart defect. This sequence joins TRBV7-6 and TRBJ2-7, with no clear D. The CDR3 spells CASSLGSTKTPYEQYF. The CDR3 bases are TGTGCCAGCAGCTTAGGGAGTACCAAAACCCCCTACGAGCAGTACTTC.